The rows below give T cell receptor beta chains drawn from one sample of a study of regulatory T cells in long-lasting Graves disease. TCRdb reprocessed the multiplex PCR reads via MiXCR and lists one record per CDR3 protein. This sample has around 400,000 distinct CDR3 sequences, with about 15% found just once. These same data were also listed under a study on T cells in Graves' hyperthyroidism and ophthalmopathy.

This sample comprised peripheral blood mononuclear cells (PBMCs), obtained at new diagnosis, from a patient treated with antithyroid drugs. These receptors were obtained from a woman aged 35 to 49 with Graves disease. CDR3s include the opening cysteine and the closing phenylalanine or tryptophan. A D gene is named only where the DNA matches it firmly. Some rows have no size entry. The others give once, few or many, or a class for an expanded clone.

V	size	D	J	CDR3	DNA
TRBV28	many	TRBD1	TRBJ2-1	CAGETTGGNEQFF	TGTGCCGGAGAAACGACAGGGGGCAATGAGCAGTTCTTC
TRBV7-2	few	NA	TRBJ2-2	CASSTQGGEAGELFF	TGTGCCAGCAGCACTCAAGGGGGGGAAGCCGGGGAGCTGTTTTTT
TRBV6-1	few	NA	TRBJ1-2	CASSLASGRGGYTF	TGTGCCAGCAGTCTTGCGTCGGGGAGGGGTGGCTACACCTTC
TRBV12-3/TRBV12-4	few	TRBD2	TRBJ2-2	CASTPQRGGLTGELFF	TGTGCCAGCACCCCACAACGGGGGGGGCTTACCGGGGAGCTGTTTTTT
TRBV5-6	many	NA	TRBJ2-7	CASSLVGDYEQYF	TGTGCCAGCAGCTTGGTGGGGGACTACGAGCAGTACTTC
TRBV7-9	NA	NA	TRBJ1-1	CASSSGWAPTTGTEAFF	TGTGCCAGCAGCTCAGGATGGGCCCCCACGACGGGAACTGAAGCTTTCTTT
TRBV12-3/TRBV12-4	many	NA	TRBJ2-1	CASSLAAYNEQFF	TGTGCCAGCAGTTTAGCGGCTTACAATGAGCAGTTCTTC
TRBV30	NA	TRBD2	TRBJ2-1	CAWRSWEGLGNEQFF	TGTGCCTGGAGGAGCTGGGAGGGGCTAGGGAATGAGCAGTTCTTC
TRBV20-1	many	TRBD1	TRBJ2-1	CSARVPGGLNEQFF	TGCAGTGCTAGAGTTCCAGGGGGCCTAAATGAGCAGTTCTTC
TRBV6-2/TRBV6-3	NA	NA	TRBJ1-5	CASSSGPRQGRDQPQHF	TGTGCCAGCAGCTCCGGACCGAGGCAGGGGAGGGATCAGCCCCAGCATTTT
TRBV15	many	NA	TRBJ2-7	CATSSFGYEQYF	TGTGCCACCAGCTCGTTCGGCTACGAGCAGTACTTC
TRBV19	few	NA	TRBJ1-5	CASSIDRKTLTPYSNQPQHF	TGTGCCAGTAGTATAGATCGTAAGACCCTTACCCCTTATAGCAATCAGCCCCAGCATTTT
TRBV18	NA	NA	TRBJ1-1	CASSISGKGTEAFF	TGTGCCAGCTCAATCTCAGGGAAGGGGACTGAAGCTTTCTTT
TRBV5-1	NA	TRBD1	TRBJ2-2	CASSDWDRPNTGELFF	TGCGCCAGCAGCGATTGGGACAGGCCGAACACCGGGGAGCTGTTTTTT
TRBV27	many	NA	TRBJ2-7	CASSLSAGLYEQYF	TGTGCCAGCAGTTTATCCGCGGGACTCTACGAGCAGTACTTC